What follows are 20 T cell receptor beta chains derived from one specimen sequenced in a study of neoadjuvant anti-PD-1 for oral cavity cancer. Assay: immunoSEQ multiplex PCR; the TCRdb copy retains only in-frame clones and omits some. This sample carries 10,000 to 15,000 clones, approximately 66% of them seen once, and the ten largest clones take over 2%. The source material was PBMCs, sampled before nivolumab (anti-PD-1) treatment. All receptors come from a person aged 35-79 years with oral cavity squamous cell carcinoma.

This clone was seen more than once but under ten times. The chain is built from TRBV9 and TRBJ2-1, with D perhaps matching TRBD2 (6 bases). Trimming pared 3 bases from V and 7 bases from J, leaving 14 bases between. Germline lookup yields CDR1 SGDLS and CDR2 YYNGEE. This CDR3 is built from 14 residues. The chain's CDR3 is CASSAGTSQNEQFF. Here the CDR3 DNA reads TGTGCCAGCAGCGCGGGGACTTCTCAAAATGAGCAGTTCTTC.

V usage is TRBV25-1 and J usage is TRBJ1-5, with 7 bases lining up with TRBD1. The CDR3 covers 13 residues. J was trimmed by 10 bases and V by 9 bases; bases with no gene match: 12. Per germline, CDR1 MGHDK and CDR2 SYGVNS. The CDR3 DNA sequence: TGTGCCAGTGCCGAGGGGGCGGGAAGACCCCAGCATTTT. Translated, it gives CASAEGAGRPQHF.

In nucleotides, the CDR3 is TGTGCCAGTAGTTCACGGACAGAAGTGAACACTGAAGCTTTCTTT. Its translation is CASSSRTEVNTEAFF. The chain joins TRBV19 to TRBJ1-1; D may be TRBD1 (6 bases). Per germline, CDR1 LNHDA and CDR2 SQIVND (reference sequence). V shed 5 bases and J shed 0 bases, with 13 bases lying between them. This CDR3 contains 15 residues.

The chain recombines TRBV5-4 with TRBJ1-4, with D possibly matching TRBD1 (6 bases). CDR1 and CDR2 from the germline V gene are SGHNT and YYREEE (reference sequence). This CDR3 spans 16 amino acids. The V and J ends lost 0 bases and 0 bases respectively, with 9 bases between them. The CDR3 region is CASSLGGAATNEKLFF. The CDR3 DNA reads TGTGCCAGCAGCTTGGGGGGGGCTGCAACTAATGAAAAACTGTTTTTT.

This clone has only a few counts. The J gene is TRBJ1-1, the V gene TRBV7-2, with 7 bases lining up with TRBD1. This CDR3 region has 15 residues. CDR1 is SGHTA and CDR2 is FQGNSA in the germline V gene. V trimming: 5 bases; J trimming: 4 bases; junction bases outside the gene matches: 10. CDR3 region: CASSPTTGYGTEAFF. Written as DNA, the CDR3 is TGTGCCAGCAGCCCCACGACAGGGTATGGCACTGAAGCTTTCTTT.

The chain recombines TRBV10-2 with TRBJ1-5; 7 nucleotides align to TRBD1. V shed 3 bases, J shed 12 bases, and the junction held 8 bases outside the gene matches. Per the germline V gene, CDR1 is WSHSY and CDR2 is SAAADI. There are 13 residues in the CDR3. The CDR3 protein is CASSENDGTVQHF. The CDR3 nucleotides are TGCGCCAGCAGTGAAAACGACGGGACAGTCCAGCATTTT.

V gene TRBV27 combines with J gene TRBJ1-2, with D unresolved. In germline, CDR1 is MNHEY, CDR2 SMNVEV (reference sequence). V was clipped by 2 bases and J by 2 bases, with 6 bases between them. The CDR3 runs 13 residues. The CDR3 protein is CASSLRENYGYTF. In DNA, the CDR3 is TGTGCCAGCAGTTTAAGGGAAAACTATGGCTACACCTTC.

This clone was observed a few times. The V and J genes are TRBV29-1 and TRBJ1-2; tentatively, D is TRBD1 (5 bases). CDR3 length: 14 residues. Germline CDR1 is SQVTM and CDR2 is ANQGSEA. V gave up 0 bases and J gave up 3 bases, with 11 bases separating them. CDR3 residues: CSVEDGGGHYGYTF. In DNA form, the CDR3 reads TGCAGCGTTGAAGATGGGGGAGGACACTATGGCTACACCTTC. The whole variable domain, filled in from reference TRBV29-1 and TRBJ1-2, reads SAVISQKPSRDICQRGTSLTIQCQVDSQVTMMFWYRQQPGQSLTLIATANQGSEATYESGFVIDKFPISRPNLTFSTLTVSNMSPEDSSIYLCSVEDGGGHYGYTFGSGTRLTVV.

V is TRBV28 and J is TRBJ1-5; maybe TRBD1 (5 bases). Trimming cost V 5 bases and J 2 bases, with 13 bases left between them. Germline CDR1 and CDR2: MDHEN and SYDVKM. The CDR3 totals 15 residues. As DNA, the CDR3 is TGTGCCAGCAGTCCCCAGGGAAGTGGCAATCAGCCCCAGCATTTT. Protein: CASSPQGSGNQPQHF.

V usage is TRBV5-1 and J usage is TRBJ2-2, with D maybe TRBD2 (5 bases). Germline V gives CDR1 SGHRS, CDR2 YFSETQ. CDR3 length: 13 amino acids. The ends were cut back, 8 bases at V and 0 bases at J, with 8 bases in the middle. The DNA for the CDR3 is TGCGCCAGTGAACTAGCGAACACCGGGGAGCTGTTTTTT. It is translated as CASELANTGELFF.

This chain uses TRBV15 with TRBJ1-5; D is unclear. Trimming took 4 bases from V and 4 from J, leaving 5 bases between them. In germline, CDR1 is LNHNV, CDR2 YYDKDF (reference sequence). This CDR3 is 12 amino acids long. In DNA, the CDR3 is TGTGCCACCAGCAACCCGAATCAGCCCCAGCATTTT. Protein product: CATSNPNQPQHF.

A single count supports this clone. This chain links TRBV19 with TRBJ1-2, with 9 bases fitting TRBD1. Trimming removed 10 bases from V and 8 bases from J; junction bases left unmatched: 14. Germline CDR1 LNHDA, CDR2 SQIVND (reference sequence). CDR3 length: 14 residues. CDR3 sequence: CATSRGQGLGGYTF. In DNA, the CDR3 is TGTGCCACCTCCAGGGGACAGGGTTTGGGGGGCTACACCTTC.

The rearrangement links TRBV11-2 to TRBJ1-6; D is undetermined. CDR1 and CDR2 (germline): SGHAT, FQNNGV. CDR3 size: 15 residues. V was pared by 2 bases and J by 0 bases, with 5 bases between. Here the CDR3 DNA reads TGTGCCAGCAGCTTAAAAAGCTCCTATAATTCACCCCTCCACTTT. This sequence encodes CASSLKSSYNSPLHF.

The chain is built from TRBV6-5 and TRBJ1-1; D possibly corresponds to TRBD1 (5 bases). Germline V gene lookup returns CDR1 MNHEY and CDR2 SVGAGI. The CDR3 runs to 14 residues. With 2 bases removed from V and 3 bases from J, the gap between germline ends came to 10 bases. The CDR3 sequence is CASSYRGGDTEAFF. CDR3 sequence (DNA): TGTGCCAGCAGTTACAGGGGTGGGGACACTGAAGCTTTCTTT.

V and J are TRBV5-4 and TRBJ2-2, with 8 positions matching TRBD2. J lost 6 bases, V lost 3 bases, and 10 bases had no gene match. CDR3 length equals 16 residues. In germline, CDR1 is SGHNT, CDR2 YYREEE (reference sequence). The CDR3 sequence: CASSWERAGGSGELFF. The CDR3 DNA sequence: TGTGCCAGCAGCTGGGAGAGGGCGGGAGGTTCCGGGGAGCTGTTTTTT.

This clone is large by share. The rearrangement uses TRBV7-9 and TRBJ1-1, with 12 positions matching TRBD1. Germline V lookup: CDR1 SEHNR, CDR2 FQNEAQ (reference sequence). This CDR3 is 16 amino acids long. Losses at the gene ends were 5 bases for V and 5 bases for J; bases not matched to a gene: 9. Written as DNA, the CDR3 is TGTGCCAGCAGCCGCCCGGGACAGGGGGCGAGAACTGAAGCTTTCTTT. It codes for CASSRPGQGARTEAFF. The full variable domain, completed using reference TRBV7-9 and TRBJ1-1, is DTGVSQNPRHKITKRGQNVTFRCDPISEHNRLYWYRQTLGQGPEFLTYFQNEAQLEKSRLLSDRFSAERPKGSFSTLEIQRTEQGDSAMYLCASSRPGQGARTEAFFGQGTRLTVV.

V usage is TRBV2 and J usage is TRBJ2-3; TRBD2 agrees at 9 bases. Per germline, CDR1 SNHLY and CDR2 FYNNEI. With V trimmed by 11 bases and J by 0 bases, 3 bases remained unmatched. The CDR3 sequence is 13 residues long. CDR3 bases: TGTGCCGGAAGCGGGGGGAGCACAGATACGCAGTATTTT. It codes for CAGSGGSTDTQYF. Based on the CDR3 plus reference TRBV2 and TRBJ2-3, the full variable domain is EPEVTQTPSHQVTQMGQEVILRCVPISNHLYFYWYRQILGQKVEFLVSFYNNEISEKSEIFDDQFSVERPDGSNFTLKIRSTKLEDSAMYFCAGSGGSTDTQYFGPGTRLTVL.

J is TRBJ2-5 and V is TRBV7-9; D might be TRBD1 or TRBD2, each matching 6 bases. This CDR3 has 13 amino acids. Trimming took 5 bases from V and 5 from J, leaving 12 bases between them. Germline CDR1 is SEHNR and CDR2 is FQNEAQ (reference sequence). The CDR3 is CASSPRGPETQYF. The CDR3 DNA reads TGTGCCAGCAGCCCCCGGGGGCCCGAGACCCAGTACTTC.

The sample holds a few counts of this clone. The V and J genes are TRBV19 and TRBJ1-1; D unresolved. This CDR3 has 14 residues. V lost 1 base to trimming and J lost 0 bases, with 6 bases between them. Germline V gene sequence: CDR1 LNHDA, CDR2 SQIVND (reference sequence). CDR3 protein: CASSIANLNTEAFF. The CDR3 nucleotides are TGTGCCAGTAGTATAGCGAACCTGAACACTGAAGCTTTCTTT.

This clone appeared a few times. The J gene is TRBJ1-2, the V gene TRBV7-9; D is uncertain. V gave up 3 bases and J gave up 8 bases, with 19 bases separating them. The CDR3 extends over 15 amino acids. In germline, CDR1 is SEHNR, CDR2 FQNEAQ (reference sequence). The CDR3 sequence: CASSLSGESTAGYTF. The DNA of the CDR3 is TGTGCCAGCAGCTTGTCTGGAGAGTCCACCGCCGGCTACACCTTC.